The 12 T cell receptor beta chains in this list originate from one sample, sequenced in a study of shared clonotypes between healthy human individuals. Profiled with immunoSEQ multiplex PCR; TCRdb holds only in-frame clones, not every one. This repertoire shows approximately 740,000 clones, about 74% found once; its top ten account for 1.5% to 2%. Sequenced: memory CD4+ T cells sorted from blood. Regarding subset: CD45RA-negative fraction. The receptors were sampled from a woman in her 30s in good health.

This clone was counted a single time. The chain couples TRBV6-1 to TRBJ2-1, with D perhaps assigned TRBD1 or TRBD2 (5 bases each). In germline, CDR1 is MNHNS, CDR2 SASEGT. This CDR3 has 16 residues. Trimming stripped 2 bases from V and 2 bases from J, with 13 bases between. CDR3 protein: CASSEFSRDPYNEQFF. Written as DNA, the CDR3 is TGTGCCAGCAGTGAATTCTCCAGGGACCCCTACAATGAGCAGTTCTTC.

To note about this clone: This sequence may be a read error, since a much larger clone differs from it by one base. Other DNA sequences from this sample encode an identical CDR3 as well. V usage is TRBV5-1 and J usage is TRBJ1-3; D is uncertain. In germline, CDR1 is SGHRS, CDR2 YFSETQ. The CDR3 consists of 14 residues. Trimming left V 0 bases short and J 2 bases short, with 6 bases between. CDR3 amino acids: CASSLGTAGNTIYF. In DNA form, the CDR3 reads TGCGCCAGCAGCTTGGGAACAGCTGGAAACACCATATATTTT.

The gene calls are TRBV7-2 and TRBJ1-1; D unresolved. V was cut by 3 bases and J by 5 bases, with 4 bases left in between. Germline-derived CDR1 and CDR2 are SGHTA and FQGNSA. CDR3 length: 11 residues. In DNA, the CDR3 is TGTGCCAGCAGCTTGACGACTGAAGCTTTCTTT. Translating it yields CASSLTTEAFF.

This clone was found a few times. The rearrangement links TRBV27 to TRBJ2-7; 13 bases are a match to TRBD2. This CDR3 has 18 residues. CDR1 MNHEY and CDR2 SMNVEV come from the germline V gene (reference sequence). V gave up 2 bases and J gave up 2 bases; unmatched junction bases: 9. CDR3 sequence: CASSLRWTSGSFAYEQYF. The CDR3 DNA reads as TGTGCCAGCAGTTTACGTTGGACTAGCGGGAGTTTCGCCTACGAGCAGTACTTC.

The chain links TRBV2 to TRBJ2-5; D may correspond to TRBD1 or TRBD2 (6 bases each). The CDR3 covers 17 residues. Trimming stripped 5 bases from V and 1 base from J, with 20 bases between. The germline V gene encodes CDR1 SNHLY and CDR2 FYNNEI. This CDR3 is CASSTPRAGTFQETQYF. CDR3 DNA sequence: TGTGCCAGCAGTACCCCCAGGGCGGGGACATTCCAAGAGACCCAGTACTTC.

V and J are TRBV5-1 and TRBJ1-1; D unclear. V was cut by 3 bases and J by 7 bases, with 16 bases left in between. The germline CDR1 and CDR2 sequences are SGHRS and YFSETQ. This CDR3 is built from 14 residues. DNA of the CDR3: TGCGCCAGCAGCTCGGCGGGCTGGGGTGGTGAAGCTTTCTTT. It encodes CASSSAGWGGEAFF.

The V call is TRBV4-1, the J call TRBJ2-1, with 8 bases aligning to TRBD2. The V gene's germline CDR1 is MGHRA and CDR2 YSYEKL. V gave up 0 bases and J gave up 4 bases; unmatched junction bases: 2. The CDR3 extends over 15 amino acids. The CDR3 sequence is CASSQDSGVYNEQFF. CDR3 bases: TGCGCCAGCAGCCAAGATAGCGGGGTTTACAATGAGCAGTTCTTC.

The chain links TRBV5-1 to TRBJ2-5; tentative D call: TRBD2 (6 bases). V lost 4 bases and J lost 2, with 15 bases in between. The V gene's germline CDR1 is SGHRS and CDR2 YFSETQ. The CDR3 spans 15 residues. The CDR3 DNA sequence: TGCGCCAGCAGCCTTGGGAGGCAGCTTCAAGAGACCCAGTACTTC. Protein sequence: CASSLGRQLQETQYF.

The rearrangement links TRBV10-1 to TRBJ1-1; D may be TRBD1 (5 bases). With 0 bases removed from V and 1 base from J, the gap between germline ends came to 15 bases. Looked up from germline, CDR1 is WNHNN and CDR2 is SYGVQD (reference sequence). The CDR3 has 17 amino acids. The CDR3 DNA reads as TGCGCCAGCAGTGAGTCATTGGACACAAAAGAGAACACTGAAGCTTTCTTT. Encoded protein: CASSESLDTKENTEAFF.

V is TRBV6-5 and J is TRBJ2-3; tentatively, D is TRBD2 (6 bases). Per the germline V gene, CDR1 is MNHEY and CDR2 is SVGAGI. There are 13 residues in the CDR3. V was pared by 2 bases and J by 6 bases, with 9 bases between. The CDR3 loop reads CASSYGGEDTQYF. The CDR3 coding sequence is TGTGCCAGCAGTTACGGCGGGGAGGATACGCAGTATTTT.

CDR3 DNA sequence: TGTGCCAGCAGCTTAGTAGGAGGAGCCCCAGAGACCCAGTACTTC. This sequence encodes CASSLVGGAPETQYF. The gene calls are TRBV11-2 and TRBJ2-5, with D tentatively TRBD2 (5 bases). Germline CDR1 is SGHAT and CDR2 is FQNNGV. Trimming removed 1 base from V and 4 bases from J, with 13 bases in between. The CDR3 is made up of 15 amino acids.

DNA for the CDR3: TGTGCCAGTGCGGGGGCGACAGGCAACTCTGGAAACACCATATATTTT. This encodes CASAGATGNSGNTIYF. V and J are TRBV28 and TRBJ1-3, with a tentative D call TRBD1 (6 bases). Deletions cut 9 bases from V and 0 bases from J, with 18 bases between. CDR3 size: 16 residues. Germline CDR1 and CDR2: MDHEN and SYDVKM.